This T cell receptor (beta chain) derives from a study of OX40 agonist ivuxolimab in advanced cancers. On the study more broadly: Clinicians treated patients with ivuxolimab, an agonistic anti-OX40 (CD134) antibody. Of the participants, under 50% had some prior anti-PD-1, anti-PD-L1 or anti-CTLA-4 therapy, which was allowed. A partial response was reached by three patients: one with hepatocellular carcinoma and two with cutaneous melanoma.

The protocol was immunoSEQ multiplex PCR, while the TCRdb copy is restricted to in-frame clones and leaves out a portion. The repertoire consists of about 46,000 clones, with roughly 88% occurring once and the leading ten covering less than 0.75%. From germline, CDR1 is ENHRY and CDR2 SYGVKD. This CDR3 has 11 amino acids. Trimming removed 4 bases at V and 7 bases at J, with 8 bases between. Sequencing used CD4+ or CD8+ T cells sorted from blood, obtained in a trial of the OX40 agonist ivuxolimab. This sequence was found in an adult with an advanced solid tumor such as melanoma, head and neck, liver or kidney cancer. This chain joins TRBV10-3 and TRBJ2-7, with D tentatively TRBD1 (6 bases). The CDR3 reads CAISGGREQYF. CDR3 nucleotide sequence: TGTGCCATCAGTGGGGGGCGAGAGCAGTACTTC.